These T cell receptor beta chains were read from a single sample in a study of early T cells in non-severe SARS-CoV-2 infection. TCRdb reanalysed the 5' RACE reads using MiXCR and keeps one entry per CDR3 protein. The table lists approximately 65,000 distinct CDR3 sequences, 11% of them singletons. The sequencing input was whole blood. The origin of the receptors is an adult who was a healthcare worker with PCR-confirmed SARS-CoV-2 infection or an uninfected control (not recorded which). CDR3s include the opening cysteine and the closing phenylalanine or tryptophan. Each record gives: CDR3 length, V gene, clone size, D gene, J gene, CDR3 protein, CDR3 DNA. A D gene is named only where the DNA matches it firmly. A row's size may be missing; if present it is once, few, many or a size class.

15	TRBV5-1	.	.	TRBJ2-7	CASSLALQEAHEQYF	TGCGCCAGCAGCTTGGCTTTACAGGAGGCGCACGAGCAGTACTTC
13	TRBV14	.	.	TRBJ2-5	CASSPRIQETQYF	TGTGCCAGCAGCCCTCGGATCCAAGAGACCCAGTACTTC
13	TRBV28	.	.	TRBJ1-6	CASGGRRDSPLHF	TGTGCCAGCGGGGGCAGGCGGGATTCACCCCTCCACTTT
15	TRBV20-1	few	TRBD2	TRBJ2-1	CSARDAGGPYNEQFF	TGCAGTGCTAGAGATGCGGGAGGGCCCTACAATGAGCAGTTCTTC
13	TRBV4-1	few	.	TRBJ1-1	CASSQVGYPEAFF	TGCGCCAGCAGCCAAGTCGGCTACCCTGAAGCTTTCTTT
15	TRBV12-3/TRBV12-4	.	.	TRBJ2-5	CASSFGGQSQETQYF	TGTGCCAGCAGTTTTGGGGGACAAAGTCAAGAGACCCAGTACTTC
12	TRBV20-1	many	.	TRBJ2-3	CSASGSADTQYF	TGCAGTGCTAGCGGGAGCGCAGATACGCAGTATTTT
11	TRBV5-1	many	.	TRBJ2-7	CASSQAYEQYF	TGCGCCAGCAGCCAAGCCTACGAGCAGTACTTC
14	TRBV20-1	many	.	TRBJ2-7	CSASPRTRPYEQYF	TGCAGTGCTAGCCCGAGGACAAGGCCCTACGAGCAGTACTTC
13	TRBV12-3/TRBV12-4	.	TRBD1	TRBJ2-5	CASSDRGRETQYF	TGTGCCAGCAGTGACAGGGGGCGTGAGACCCAGTACTTC